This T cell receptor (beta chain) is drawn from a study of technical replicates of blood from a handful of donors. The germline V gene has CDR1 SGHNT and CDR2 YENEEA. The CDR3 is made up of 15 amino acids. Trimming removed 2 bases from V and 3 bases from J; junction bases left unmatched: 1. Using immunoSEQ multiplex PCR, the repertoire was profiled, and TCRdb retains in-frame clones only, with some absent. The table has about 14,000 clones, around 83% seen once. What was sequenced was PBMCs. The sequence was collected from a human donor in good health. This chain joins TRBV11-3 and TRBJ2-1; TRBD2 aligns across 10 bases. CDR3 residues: CASSLRTSGYNEQFF. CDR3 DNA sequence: TGTGCCAGCAGCTTAAGGACTAGCGGCTACAATGAGCAGTTCTTC.